These 12 T cell receptor beta chains were all obtained from the same sample, sequenced in a study of Ad26.COV2.S vaccination and SARS-CoV-2 variants. The protocol was immunoSEQ multiplex PCR, while the TCRdb copy is restricted to in-frame clones and leaves out a portion. This table holds around 350,000 clones, about 90% found once. Sample: peripheral blood, taken after recovery from COVID-19. These TCRs come from a human donor who had recovered from COVID-19.

The chain has TRBV6-5 and TRBJ2-7, with 9 bases fitting TRBD1. Germline values: CDR1 MNHEY, CDR2 SVGAGI. V was pared by 6 bases and J by 3 bases, with 9 bases of the junction left unmatched. The CDR3 length is 15 residues. CDR3 coding DNA: TGTGCCAGCAGCCAGGGACAGGGTTTAGACTACGAGCAGTACTTC. Translated: CASSQGQGLDYEQYF.

The chain uses TRBV12-5 and TRBJ1-1, with 7 bases lining up with TRBD1. Per the germline V gene, CDR1 is LGHNT and CDR2 is FRNRAP. V lost 3 bases, J lost 4 bases, and 8 bases stayed unmatched. CDR3 size: 15 residues. The chain's CDR3 is CASGFGARGSTEAFF. The CDR3 region has the DNA TGTGCTAGTGGTTTCGGGGCCAGGGGGAGCACTGAAGCTTTCTTT.

As for this clone: Different DNA sequences within this sample yield the same CDR3. J is TRBJ2-7 and V is TRBV4-3, with 7 bases fitting TRBD1. Trimming took 1 base from V and 2 from J; bases not matched to a gene: 5. The CDR3 totals 15 residues. Germline V gene sequence: CDR1 LGHNA, CDR2 YSLEER. In nucleotides, the CDR3 is TGCGCCAGCAGCCAAGTAGCAGGGGGTGCCTACGAGCAGTACTTC. Protein sequence: CASSQVAGGAYEQYF.

J is TRBJ1-2 and V is TRBV3-1 (or the pseudogene TRBV3-2), with 12 positions matching TRBD1. Germline V gene sequence: CDR1 LGHDT, CDR2 YNNKEL (reference sequence). The CDR3 is 14 amino acids. J gave up 7 bases and V 4 bases, and 4 bases lay outside the gene matches. As DNA, the CDR3 is TGTGCCAGCAGCCGAGGGGGACAGGGGGCTGGCTACACCTTC. Translating it yields CASSRGGQGAGYTF.

The chain combines TRBV18 with TRBJ1-6, with D possibly TRBD1 on 5 matching bases. V lost 0 bases and J 6 bases, leaving 12 bases between the germline ends. The CDR3 totals 16 residues. The germline V gene has CDR1 KGHSH and CDR2 LQKENI. DNA for the CDR3: TGTGCCAGCTCACCACCGGGCCGCGGGGGTAATTCACCCCTCCACTTT. It yields the protein CASSPPGRGGNSPLHF.

J is TRBJ1-2 and V is TRBV29-1; D perhaps matches TRBD1 (5 bases). V was pared by 6 bases and J by 2 bases, with 13 bases between. Germline V CDR1 and CDR2: SQVTM, ANQGSEA. CDR3 length equals 13 residues. CDR3 amino acids: CSVAIGGNYGYTF. In DNA form, the CDR3 reads TGCAGCGTCGCCATTGGGGGAAACTATGGCTACACCTTC.

The chain recombines TRBV10-3 with TRBJ1-1; maybe TRBD1 (5 bases). Germline CDR1 reads ENHRY; CDR2 reads SYGVKD. The CDR3 consists of 14 residues. V was cut by 2 bases and J by 0 bases, with 7 bases left in between. The CDR3 DNA sequence: TGTGCCATCAGTGAGGCAGGGATGAACACTGAAGCTTTCTTT. Translation: CAISEAGMNTEAFF.

The chain has TRBV2 and TRBJ1-5; TRBD1 might be the D (5 bases). This CDR3 is 14 amino acids long. Germline lookup yields CDR1 SNHLY and CDR2 FYNNEI. Trimming cost V 2 bases and J 7 bases, with 12 bases left between them. DNA for the CDR3: TGTGCCAGCAGTGAAAGTCAGGGAGGACAGCCCCAGCATTTT. Translated: CASSESQGGQPQHF.

V gene TRBV2 combines with J gene TRBJ2-7; 10 bases map to TRBD2. V lost 6 bases, J lost 4 bases, and 12 bases stayed unmatched. The V gene's germline CDR1 is SNHLY and CDR2 FYNNEI. CDR3 length: 16 amino acids. The CDR3 DNA is TGTGCCAGCAGGGAAAGATCTAGCGGGGGATTTTACGAGCAGTACTTC. Protein product: CASRERSSGGFYEQYF.

CDR3 DNA sequence: TGTGCCAGCAGTTACGAGGGCACTGAAGCTTTCTTT. Translation gives CASSYEGTEAFF. This sequence joins TRBV6-2 or TRBV6-3 and TRBJ1-1; D uncertain. CDR3 length: 12 amino acids. The germline V gene encodes CDR1 MNHEY and CDR2 SVGEGT. Trimming took off 2 bases at V and 4 bases at J, with 5 bases between the two ends.

The chain combines TRBV7-2 with TRBJ1-2; maybe TRBD1 (5 bases). V lost 6 bases, J lost 4 bases, and 21 bases lay in between. Germline CDR1 SGHTA, CDR2 FQGNSA. The CDR3 consists of 16 residues. The CDR3 region is CASREGIVGLSYGYTF. In nucleotides, the CDR3 is TGTGCCAGCAGGGAGGGGATAGTAGGGTTGAGCTATGGCTACACCTTC.

The chain combines TRBV2 with TRBJ2-5; 15 nucleotides align to TRBD2. V was pared by 7 bases and J by 11 bases, with 5 bases of the junction left unmatched. The CDR3 extends over 13 amino acids. CDR1 is SNHLY, CDR2 FYNNEI, per germline. The CDR3 loop reads CASIGTSGGLQYF. CDR3 nucleotide sequence: TGTGCCAGCATTGGGACTAGCGGGGGGCTGCAGTACTTC.